Reported below is one TCR beta chain. This sample is part of a study of shared clonotypes between healthy human individuals. Investigators spread the genomic DNA of each subset evenly over several immunoSEQ plates. It was roughly 330 ng DNA, 28,000 or so T cell genomes, that went into each replicate PCR of unsorted PBMC. Here immunoSEQ multiplex PCR was the method, and the copy in TCRdb shows in-frame clones only, minus some. The sample holds 550,000 to 600,000 clones, around 80% seen once. With 4 bases removed from V and 6 bases from J, the gap between germline ends came to 14 bases. Germline loops: CDR1 SGHRS, CDR2 YFSETQ. There are 14 residues in the CDR3.

This sequence originates from a woman aged 35 to 49 in good health. Some clones in this sample may be carry-over from other donors' samples. The chain uses TRBV5-1 and TRBJ2-1; D possibly corresponds to TRBD2 (6 bases). Sequenced sample: PBMCs. CDR3 loop: CASSGGGSGNEQFF. CDR3 DNA sequence: TGCGCCAGCAGCGGGGGTGGTAGCGGCAATGAGCAGTTCTTC. Complete variable domain (other parts from reference TRBV5-1 and TRBJ2-1): KAGVTQTPRYLIKTRGQQVTLSCSPISGHRSVSWYQQTPGQGLQFLFEYFSETQRNKGNFPGRFSGRQFSNSRSEMNVSTLELGDSALYLCASSGGGSGNEQFFGPGTRLTVL.